This T cell receptor beta chain was documented in a study of cytomegalovirus exposure and HLA in healthy donors. Vbeta (60) and Jbeta (13) primers were used in the PCR. Assay used: immunoSEQ multiplex PCR; TCRdb lists only in-frame clones, some missing. Of about 190,000 clones in the sample, roughly 80% were seen once. Germline V gives CDR1 LGHNA, CDR2 YNFKEQ. The V end lost 0 bases, the J end lost 0 bases, and 5 bases lay between the germline ends. CDR3 size: 14 residues. The rearrangement links TRBV4-2 to TRBJ2-5; no reliable D call. Sequencing was performed on PBMCs. The source of this sequence is a woman in her twenties or thirties in good health and CMV-seropositive. The CDR3 region has the DNA TGTGCCAGCAGCCAAGAGCAGTACCAAGAGACCCAGTACTTC. This translates into CASSQEQYQETQYF.